These 7 T cell receptor beta chains originate from one sample sequenced in a study of T cells in Graves' hyperthyroidism and ophthalmopathy. Using RNA transcripts as the source, TCR beta CDR3 regions were amplified. During a first-round RT-PCR of the TCR CDR3, the HTBI primer set was used. A single record per CDR3 protein comes from TCRdb applying MiXCR to the multiplex PCR reads. This sample has about 560,000 distinct CDR3 sequences, with roughly 17% found just once. The sample was blood. These TCRs come from a woman younger than 30 with Graves' hyperthyroidism.

The chain couples TRBV9 to TRBJ2-2; 15 bases line up with TRBD2. The CDR3 runs to 16 residues. V lost 7 bases and J lost 5; bases outside the gene matches: 6. The V gene's germline CDR1 is SGDLS and CDR2 YYNGEE. The CDR3 DNA follows: TGTGCCAGCGCTGGGACTAGCGGGGGGCGTACCGGGGAGCTGTTTTTT. As protein: CASAGTSGGRTGELFF.

The CDR3 coding sequence is TGTGCCAGCTCACCTCCCGCGGGGCAGGGCGAAAAACTGTTTTTT. Translating gives CASSPPAGQGEKLFF. V usage is TRBV18 and J usage is TRBJ1-4; tentatively, D is TRBD1 (5 bases). The germline CDR1 and CDR2 sequences are KGHSH and LQKENI. V lost 3 bases, J lost 8 bases, and 16 bases lay in between. This CDR3 contains 15 residues.

At least ten counts were recorded for this clonotype. The chain joins TRBV5-6 to TRBJ2-3; D is unclear. The CDR3 loop spans 13 amino acids. Looked up from germline, CDR1 is SGHDT and CDR2 is YYEEEE. Trimming stripped 1 base from V and 4 bases from J, with 7 bases between. DNA for the CDR3: TGTGCCAGCAGCTTGACCGGAGCAGATACGCAGTATTTT. Protein: CASSLTGADTQYF.

The rearrangement uses TRBV7-2 and TRBJ2-6, with unresolved D. The CDR3 is 14 residues long. Germline V CDR1 and CDR2: SGHTA, FQGNSA. The V and J ends lost 1 base and 2 bases respectively, with 3 bases between them. CDR3 sequence (DNA): TGTGCCAGCAGCTTAGGAGCTGGGGCCAACGTCCTGACTTTC. Its protein product is CASSLGAGANVLTF.

This clonotype came up many times. This chain links TRBV12-3 or TRBV12-4 with TRBJ1-5; TRBD1 matches 11 bases. Trimming cost V 5 bases and J 6 bases; bases outside gene matches: 9. This CDR3 region has 16 residues. DNA of the CDR3: TGTGCCAGCAGTAACGTGGACAGGGGGCACGGTCAGCCCCAGCATTTT. Amino acids: CASSNVDRGHGQPQHF.

The genes are TRBV25-1 and TRBJ1-2; 7 bases map to TRBD1. V trimming: 4 bases; J trimming: 4 bases; junction bases outside the gene matches: 6. CDR3 length: 14 amino acids. Per the germline V gene, CDR1 is MGHDK and CDR2 is SYGVNS. The CDR3 DNA reads TGTGCCAGCAGTGGACAGGGTTTAGGCTATGGCTACACCTTC. It is translated as CASSGQGLGYGYTF.

This clonotype was seen repeatedly, ten times or more. The chain links TRBV20-1 to TRBJ2-3; no reliable D call. Germline CDR1 and CDR2: DFQATT and SNEGSKA (reference sequence). Trimming pared 4 bases from V and 5 bases from J, leaving 19 bases between. The CDR3 is 15 amino acids. The CDR3 sequence is CSATRQDSWGDTQYF. CDR3 in DNA: TGCAGTGCTACCCGCCAGGATTCCTGGGGAGATACGCAGTATTTT.